The clone carrying this T cell receptor beta chain has more than one count but fewer than ten. The data were obtained in a study of blood T cells in healthy people across ages. A second roughly 6 to 12 cycle PCR used barcoded and J-beta primers. TCRdb fed the 5' RACE reads into MiXCR, producing one record per CDR3 protein. The sample comprises roughly 800,000 distinct CDR3 sequences, roughly 25% of which are singletons, and approximately 3.7% rests with the top ten. The germline V gene encodes CDR1 SQVTM and CDR2 ANQGSEA. The CDR3 extends over 13 amino acids. This sample was shared with a second study, whose subject was T cells of mothers and their children.

This chain connects TRBV29-1 to TRBJ2-5; D is possibly TRBD1 (5 bases). The better agreement between TRBJ2-1 and the DNA end casts doubt on the J call. Material for sequencing was blood. The source of this sequence is a boy younger than 18 in good health. CDR3 nucleotides: TGCGGCGGCTGGTCCGCAGGGAACAATGAGCAGTTCTTC. Residues: CGGWSAGNNEQFF.